This entry is about one T cell receptor (beta chain). The CDR3 loop spans 16 amino acids. CDR1 and CDR2 from the germline V gene are GTSNPN and SVGIG (reference sequence). Between the trimmed V and J ends, which lost 2 bases and 0 bases, there was a span of 17 bases. The data stem from a study of blood T cell repertoires in COVID-19. This table comes from immunoSEQ multiplex PCR, and its TCRdb copy is limited to in-frame clones, with some not included. The sample gives a few hundred thousand clones, around 85% of which show up once; more than 6% is in the top ten. This sequence was found in a human donor in a cohort sampled during active COVID-19. This chain joins TRBV30 and TRBJ2-7; D possibly corresponds to TRBD1 (5 bases). The sequencing input was peripheral blood. The CDR3 loop reads CAWSPLDISGSYEQYF. CDR3 DNA sequence: TGTGCCTGGAGTCCGCTGGACATATCCGGCTCCTACGAGCAGTACTTC.